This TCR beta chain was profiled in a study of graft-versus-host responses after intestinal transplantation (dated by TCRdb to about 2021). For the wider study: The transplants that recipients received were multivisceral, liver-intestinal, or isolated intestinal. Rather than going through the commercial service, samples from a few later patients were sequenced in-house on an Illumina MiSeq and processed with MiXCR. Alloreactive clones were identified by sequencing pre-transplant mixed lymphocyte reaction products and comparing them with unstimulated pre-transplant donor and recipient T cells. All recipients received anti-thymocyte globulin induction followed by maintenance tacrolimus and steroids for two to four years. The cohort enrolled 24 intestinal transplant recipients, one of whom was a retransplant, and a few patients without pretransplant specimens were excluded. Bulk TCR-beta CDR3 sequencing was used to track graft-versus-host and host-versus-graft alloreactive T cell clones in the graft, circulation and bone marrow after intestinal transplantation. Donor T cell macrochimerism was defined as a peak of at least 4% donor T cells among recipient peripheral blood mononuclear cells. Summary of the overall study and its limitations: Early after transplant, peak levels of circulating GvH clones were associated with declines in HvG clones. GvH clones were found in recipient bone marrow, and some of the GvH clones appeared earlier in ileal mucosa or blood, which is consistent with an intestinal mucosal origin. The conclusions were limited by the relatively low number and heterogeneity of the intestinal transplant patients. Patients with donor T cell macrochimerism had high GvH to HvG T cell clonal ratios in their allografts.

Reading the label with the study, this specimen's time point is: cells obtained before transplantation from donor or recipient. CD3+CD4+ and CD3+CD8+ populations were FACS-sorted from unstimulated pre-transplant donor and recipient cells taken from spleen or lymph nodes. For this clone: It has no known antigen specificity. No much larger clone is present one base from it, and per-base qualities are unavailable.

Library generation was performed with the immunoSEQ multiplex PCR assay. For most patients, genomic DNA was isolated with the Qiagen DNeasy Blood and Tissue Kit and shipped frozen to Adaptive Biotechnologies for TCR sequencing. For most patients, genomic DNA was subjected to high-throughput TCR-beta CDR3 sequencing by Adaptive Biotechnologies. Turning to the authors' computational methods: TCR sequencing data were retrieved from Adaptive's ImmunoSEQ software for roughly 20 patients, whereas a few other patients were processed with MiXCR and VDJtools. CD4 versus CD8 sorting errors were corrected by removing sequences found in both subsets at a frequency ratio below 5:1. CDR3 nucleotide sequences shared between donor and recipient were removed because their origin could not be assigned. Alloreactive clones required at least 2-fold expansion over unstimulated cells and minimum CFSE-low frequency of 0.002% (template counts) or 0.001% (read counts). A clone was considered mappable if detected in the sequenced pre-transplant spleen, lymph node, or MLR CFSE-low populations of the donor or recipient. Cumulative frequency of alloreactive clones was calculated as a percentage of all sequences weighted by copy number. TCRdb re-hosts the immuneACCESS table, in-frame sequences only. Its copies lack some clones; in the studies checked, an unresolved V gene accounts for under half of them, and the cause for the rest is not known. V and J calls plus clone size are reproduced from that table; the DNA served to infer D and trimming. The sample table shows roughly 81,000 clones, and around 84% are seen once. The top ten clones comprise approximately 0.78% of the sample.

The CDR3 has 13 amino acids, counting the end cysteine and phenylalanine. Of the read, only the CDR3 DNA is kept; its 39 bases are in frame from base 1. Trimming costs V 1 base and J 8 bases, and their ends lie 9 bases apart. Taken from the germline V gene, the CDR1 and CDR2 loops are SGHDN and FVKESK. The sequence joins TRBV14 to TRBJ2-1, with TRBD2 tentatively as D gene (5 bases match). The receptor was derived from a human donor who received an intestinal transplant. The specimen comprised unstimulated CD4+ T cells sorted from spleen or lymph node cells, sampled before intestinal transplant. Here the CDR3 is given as CASSQGSRDEQFF. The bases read TGTGCCAGCAGCCAAGGTTCGAGGGATGAGCAGTTCTTC. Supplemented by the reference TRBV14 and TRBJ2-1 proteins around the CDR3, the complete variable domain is EAGVTQFPSHSVIEKGQTVTLRCDPISGHDNLYWYRRVMGKEIKFLLHFVKESKQDESGMPNNRFLAERTGGTYSTLKVQPAELEDSGVYFCASSQGSRDEQFFGPGTRLTVL.